The TCR beta chain under discussion was sequenced for a study of T cells in Graves' hyperthyroidism and ophthalmopathy. Study results and limitations: Most expanded thyroid clonotypes above 0.001 recurred in blood.

This clonotype was seen at least ten times. Its target is not known. RNA transcripts served as the template for amplifying TCR beta CDR3 regions. The HTBI primer set drove a first-round RT-PCR of the TCR CDR3. TCRdb independently ran MiXCR on the multiplex PCR reads; one entry per CDR3 protein. This sample has about 640,000 distinct CDR3 sequences; more than 20% occur once, and the top ten carry under 35%. V lost 4 bases and J lost 2; bases outside the gene matches: 4. Germline V gene sequence: CDR1 SNHLY, CDR2 FYNNEI. This CDR3 is 16 amino acids long. The chain is built from TRBV2 and TRBJ2-1; 11 bases line up with TRBD2. The TCR comes from a man aged 25-45 years with Graves' ophthalmopathy. Sequenced: blood. The CDR3 loop reads CASSGVSGRAYNEQFF. CDR3 sequence (DNA): TGTGCCAGCAGTGGTGTTAGCGGGAGGGCCTACAATGAGCAGTTCTTC.